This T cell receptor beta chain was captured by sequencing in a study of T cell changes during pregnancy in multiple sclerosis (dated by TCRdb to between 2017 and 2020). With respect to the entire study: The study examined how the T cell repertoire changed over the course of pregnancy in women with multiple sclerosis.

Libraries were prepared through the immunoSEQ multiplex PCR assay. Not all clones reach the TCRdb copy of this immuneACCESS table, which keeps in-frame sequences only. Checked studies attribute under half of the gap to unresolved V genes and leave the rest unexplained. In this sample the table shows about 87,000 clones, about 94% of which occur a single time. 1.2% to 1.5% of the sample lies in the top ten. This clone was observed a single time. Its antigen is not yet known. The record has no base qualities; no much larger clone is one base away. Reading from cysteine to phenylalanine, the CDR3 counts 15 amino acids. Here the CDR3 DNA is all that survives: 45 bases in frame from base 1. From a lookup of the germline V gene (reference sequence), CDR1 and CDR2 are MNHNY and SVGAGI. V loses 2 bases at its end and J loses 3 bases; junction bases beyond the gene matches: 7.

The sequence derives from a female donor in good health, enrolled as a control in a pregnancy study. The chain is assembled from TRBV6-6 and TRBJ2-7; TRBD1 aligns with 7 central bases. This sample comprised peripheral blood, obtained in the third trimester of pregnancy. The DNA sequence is TGTGCCAGCAGTTACGGTAACAGGGGTAACTACGAGCAGTACTTC. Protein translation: CASSYGNRGNYEQYF.